This is a list of T cell receptor beta chains from one sample in a study of blood T cell repertoires in COVID-19. Only in-frame clones appear in the TCRdb table, and some are missing; sequencing was by immunoSEQ multiplex PCR. The sample records 350,000 to 400,000 clones, roughly 89% being singletons. The sample consisted of PBMCs or T cells enriched from blood (not recorded which). The receptors here all came from a woman aged 30 to 39 who had recovered from COVID-19. Both conserved end residues are part of each CDR3. The D gene is left open where the match is weak. Clone size is given for some rows only: seen once, a few or many times, or a class if the clone is expanded.

abundance: -; d_gene: -; v_gene: TRBV9; j_gene: TRBJ2-1; CDR3aa: CASSVEGRSGEQFF; CDR3nt: TGTGCCAGCAGCGTAGAGGGGAGGAGCGGTGAGCAGTTCTTC
abundance: -; d_gene: TRBD1; v_gene: TRBV5-6; j_gene: TRBJ2-4; CDR3aa: CASSQGISKNIQYF; CDR3nt: TGTGCCAGTTCACAGGGGATATCCAAAAACATTCAGTACTTC
abundance: -; d_gene: -; v_gene: TRBV2; j_gene: TRBJ2-1; CDR3aa: CASSEMDGGWYNEQFF; CDR3nt: TGTGCCAGCAGTGAAATGGATGGCGGGTGGTACAATGAGCAGTTCTTC
abundance: -; d_gene: TRBD1; v_gene: TRBV29-1; j_gene: TRBJ2-7; CDR3aa: CSVEDLGQGYEQYF; CDR3nt: TGCAGCGTTGAAGATCTTGGACAGGGCTACGAGCAGTACTTC
abundance: -; d_gene: TRBD1; v_gene: TRBV5-4; j_gene: TRBJ1-1; CDR3aa: CASSLGTGLNTEAFF; CDR3nt: TGTGCCAGCAGCCTTGGGACAGGTTTGAACACTGAAGCTTTCTTT
abundance: -; d_gene: TRBD2; v_gene: TRBV4-1; j_gene: TRBJ2-2; CDR3aa: CASSPETGTTNTGELFF; CDR3nt: TGCGCCAGCAGCCCAGAGACCGGGACTACGAACACCGGGGAGCTGTTTTTT
abundance: once; d_gene: -; v_gene: TRBV2; j_gene: TRBJ2-2; CDR3aa: CASMINRGGENTGELFF; CDR3nt: TGTGCCAGCATGATAAATCGGGGCGGGGAGAACACCGGGGAGCTGTTTTTT
abundance: -; d_gene: TRBD1; v_gene: TRBV29-1; j_gene: TRBJ2-1; CDR3aa: CSAQGARNEQFF; CDR3nt: TGCAGCGCACAGGGGGCGCGGAATGAGCAGTTCTTC
abundance: -; d_gene: TRBD1; v_gene: TRBV5-1; j_gene: TRBJ1-1; CDR3aa: CASSLAPGTGGEAFF; CDR3nt: TGCGCCAGCAGCTTGGCCCCCGGGACAGGGGGTGAAGCTTTCTTT
abundance: -; d_gene: TRBD2; v_gene: TRBV24-1; j_gene: TRBJ2-1; CDR3aa: CATSGEAGGPYNEQFF; CDR3nt: TGTGCCACCAGTGGGGAGGCGGGAGGTCCCTACAATGAGCAGTTCTTC
abundance: -; d_gene: TRBD2; v_gene: TRBV30; j_gene: TRBJ2-1; CDR3aa: CAWSTGPGGNEQFF; CDR3nt: TGTGCCTGGAGTACGGGCCCGGGGGGGAATGAGCAGTTCTTC
abundance: -; d_gene: TRBD2; v_gene: TRBV5-1; j_gene: TRBJ2-5; CDR3aa: CASSSGLIQETQYF; CDR3nt: TGCGCCAGCAGCTCGGGACTAATTCAAGAGACCCAGTACTTC
abundance: -; d_gene: -; v_gene: TRBV5-6; j_gene: TRBJ2-5; CDR3aa: CASSLVGFITRSQETQYF; CDR3nt: TGTGCCAGCAGCTTGGTTGGATTCATAACTAGGTCCCAAGAGACCCAGTACTTC
abundance: -; d_gene: -; v_gene: TRBV6-4; j_gene: TRBJ2-1; CDR3aa: CASSAGDRKDNEQFF; CDR3nt: TGTGCCAGCAGCGCGGGGGACAGGAAAGACAATGAGCAGTTCTTC
abundance: -; d_gene: TRBD1; v_gene: TRBV29-1; j_gene: TRBJ1-1; CDR3aa: CSVESGQLNTEAFF; CDR3nt: TGCAGCGTTGAGTCGGGACAGCTAAACACTGAAGCTTTCTTT
abundance: -; d_gene: -; v_gene: TRBV10-1; j_gene: TRBJ2-1; CDR3aa: CAPTPEQAYNEQFF; CDR3nt: TGCGCCCCCACCCCCGAGCAGGCCTACAATGAGCAGTTCTTC
abundance: -; d_gene: -; v_gene: TRBV5-1; j_gene: TRBJ2-7; CDR3aa: CASSKLFTDEQYF; CDR3nt: TGCGCCAGCAGTAAATTATTCACTGATGAGCAGTACTTC
abundance: -; d_gene: TRBD1; v_gene: TRBV19; j_gene: TRBJ2-7; CDR3aa: CASSPTGGAGQYF; CDR3nt: TGTGCCAGTAGTCCGACAGGGGGCGCAGGGCAGTACTTC
abundance: -; d_gene: TRBD2; v_gene: TRBV11-3; j_gene: TRBJ2-3; CDR3aa: CASSYDATSGGGYTQYF; CDR3nt: TGTGCCAGCAGCTACGACGCGACTAGCGGGGGGGGTTATACGCAGTATTTT
abundance: -; d_gene: -; v_gene: TRBV7-3; j_gene: TRBJ1-2; CDR3aa: CASSLSGGDGYGYTF; CDR3nt: TGTGCCAGCAGCTTAAGCGGGGGTGACGGCTATGGCTACACCTTC
abundance: -; d_gene: -; v_gene: TRBV18; j_gene: TRBJ2-2; CDR3aa: CASSPRTDTGELFF; CDR3nt: TGTGCCAGCTCACCCCGGACAGACACCGGGGAGCTGTTTTTT
abundance: -; d_gene: TRBD1; v_gene: TRBV2; j_gene: TRBJ1-5; CDR3aa: CASSEILTGVGQPQHF; CDR3nt: TGTGCCAGCAGCGAAATCCTTACAGGGGTCGGTCAGCCCCAGCATTTT
abundance: -; d_gene: TRBD1; v_gene: TRBV5-8; j_gene: TRBJ1-5; CDR3aa: CASSSGTGGPGSNQPQHF; CDR3nt: TGTGCCAGCAGCTCCGGGACAGGGGGTCCCGGTAGCAATCAGCCCCAGCATTTT
abundance: once; d_gene: -; v_gene: TRBV3-1/TRBV3-2; j_gene: TRBJ1-4; CDR3aa: CASSQAGEGEKLFF; CDR3nt: TGTGCCAGCAGCCAAGCAGGGGAAGGAGAAAAACTGTTTTTT
abundance: -; d_gene: -; v_gene: TRBV25-1; j_gene: TRBJ1-3; CDR3aa: CASLLGNTIYF; CDR3nt: TGTGCCAGCCTCCTGGGAAACACCATATATTTT
abundance: -; d_gene: -; v_gene: TRBV6-2/TRBV6-3; j_gene: TRBJ1-1; CDR3aa: CASSFGGSGTEAFF; CDR3nt: TGTGCCAGCAGTTTTGGGGGGTCCGGCACTGAAGCTTTCTTT
abundance: -; d_gene: TRBD1; v_gene: TRBV19; j_gene: TRBJ2-2; CDR3aa: CASYGGQGSPGELFF; CDR3nt: TGTGCCTCATATGGAGGACAGGGATCTCCCGGGGAGCTGTTTTTT
abundance: -; d_gene: TRBD1; v_gene: TRBV29-1; j_gene: TRBJ2-7; CDR3aa: CSVGQGDEQYF; CDR3nt: TGCAGCGTTGGACAGGGCGACGAGCAGTACTTC
abundance: -; d_gene: -; v_gene: TRBV7-2; j_gene: TRBJ1-1; CDR3aa: CASSLVGGLAEAFF; CDR3nt: TGTGCCAGCAGCTTAGTCGGGGGGCTCGCTGAAGCTTTCTTT
abundance: once; d_gene: TRBD2; v_gene: TRBV2; j_gene: TRBJ2-4; CDR3aa: CASSDTSGSKNIQYF; CDR3nt: TGTGCCAGCAGTGATACTAGCGGAAGCAAAAACATTCAGTACTTC
abundance: -; d_gene: -; v_gene: TRBV15; j_gene: TRBJ2-7; CDR3aa: CATSRVEVGAYEQYF; CDR3nt: TGTGCCACCAGCAGAGTTGAAGTGGGGGCTTACGAGCAGTACTTC
abundance: -; d_gene: -; v_gene: TRBV11-2; j_gene: TRBJ1-1; CDR3aa: CASSLAGGRFIAFF; CDR3nt: TGTGCCAGCAGCTTAGCCGGAGGGAGGTTTATAGCTTTCTTT
abundance: -; d_gene: TRBD1; v_gene: TRBV19; j_gene: TRBJ2-2; CDR3aa: CASSAMTGLHGELFF; CDR3nt: TGTGCCAGTAGTGCCATGACAGGGCTTCACGGGGAGCTGTTTTTT
abundance: few; d_gene: TRBD2; v_gene: TRBV27; j_gene: TRBJ2-2; CDR3aa: CASSFRISGSHTGELFF; CDR3nt: TGTGCCAGCAGTTTCCGGATTAGCGGGAGCCACACCGGGGAGCTGTTTTTT
abundance: -; d_gene: -; v_gene: TRBV6-6; j_gene: TRBJ2-7; CDR3aa: CASRASSADYEQYF; CDR3nt: TGTGCCAGCAGGGCCTCTAGCGCCGACTACGAGCAGTACTTC
abundance: -; d_gene: TRBD1; v_gene: TRBV4-1; j_gene: TRBJ1-6; CDR3aa: CASSQTTGIDSPLHF; CDR3nt: TGCGCCAGCAGCCAGACGACAGGGATAGATTCACCCCTCCACTTT
abundance: -; d_gene: -; v_gene: TRBV5-1; j_gene: TRBJ2-1; CDR3aa: CASSVLASSSYNEQFF; CDR3nt: TGCGCCAGCAGCGTTCTAGCGTCAAGCTCCTACAATGAGCAGTTCTTC
abundance: once; d_gene: TRBD1; v_gene: TRBV5-1; j_gene: TRBJ2-3; CDR3aa: CASSLGTGGLLVTDTQYF; CDR3nt: TGCGCCAGCAGCTTGGGGACAGGGGGGCTTCTGGTCACAGATACGCAGTATTTT
abundance: -; d_gene: TRBD1; v_gene: TRBV2; j_gene: TRBJ1-5; CDR3aa: CASSGPRDRLFDQPQHF; CDR3nt: TGTGCCAGCAGTGGCCCACGGGACAGGCTATTTGATCAGCCCCAGCATTTT
abundance: -; d_gene: -; v_gene: TRBV30; j_gene: TRBJ1-2; CDR3aa: CAWKQVSYTF; CDR3nt: TGTGCCTGGAAACAGGTTAGCTACACCTTC
abundance: -; d_gene: -; v_gene: TRBV13; j_gene: TRBJ2-5; CDR3aa: CASSAQGTIETQYF; CDR3nt: TGTGCCAGCAGCGCACAGGGTACAATTGAGACCCAGTACTTC
abundance: -; d_gene: -; v_gene: TRBV27; j_gene: TRBJ2-2; CDR3aa: CASSLITGTGELFF; CDR3nt: TGTGCCAGCAGTTTAATTACAGGCACCGGGGAGCTGTTTTTT
abundance: once; d_gene: TRBD2; v_gene: TRBV3-1/TRBV3-2; j_gene: TRBJ2-5; CDR3aa: CASSPPGGGQETQYF; CDR3nt: TGTGCCAGCAGCCCCCCTGGGGGGGGGCAAGAGACCCAGTACTTC
abundance: -; d_gene: -; v_gene: TRBV6-5; j_gene: TRBJ2-3; CDR3aa: CASSSGTDTQYF; CDR3nt: TGTGCCAGCAGCTCCGGGACAGATACGCAGTATTTT